The table lists the clone carrying this TCR beta chain with many counts. The antigen is undetermined. This record comes from a study of read filtering for tumor transcriptome and immune sequencing. For the study at large: The cohort had approximately 16 men and approximately 13 women aged roughly 40 to 80, mean about 67 years. Transcriptome libraries were built from DNase-treated RNA. Overall study results and limits: IR-seq and RNA-seq agreed better without single-read clonotypes.

Trimming at V came to 3 bases and at J to 0 bases, leaving 12 bases not matched to a gene. Looked up from germline, CDR1 is SGHVS and CDR2 is FNYEAQ. The CDR3 contains 19 residues. Molecular barcoded adaptors covering alpha/delta and beta/gamma chains were used on about 390 ng RNA. TCRdb processed the reads anew with MiXCR; each CDR3 protein has one entry. The data hold some 130,000 distinct CDR3 sequences, with roughly 13% observed a single time. V usage is TRBV7-6 and J usage is TRBJ2-1, with TRBD2 matching over 9 bases. The sequencing input was a population of CD138-negative cells sorted from bone marrow. The TCR originated in a donor aged 40 or over with multiple myeloma. The CDR3 DNA reads as TGTGCCAGCAGCTTGAGAGCGGGAGGATCCTCCCTCTCCTACAATGAGCAGTTCTTC. Translation: CASSLRAGGSSLSYNEQFF.